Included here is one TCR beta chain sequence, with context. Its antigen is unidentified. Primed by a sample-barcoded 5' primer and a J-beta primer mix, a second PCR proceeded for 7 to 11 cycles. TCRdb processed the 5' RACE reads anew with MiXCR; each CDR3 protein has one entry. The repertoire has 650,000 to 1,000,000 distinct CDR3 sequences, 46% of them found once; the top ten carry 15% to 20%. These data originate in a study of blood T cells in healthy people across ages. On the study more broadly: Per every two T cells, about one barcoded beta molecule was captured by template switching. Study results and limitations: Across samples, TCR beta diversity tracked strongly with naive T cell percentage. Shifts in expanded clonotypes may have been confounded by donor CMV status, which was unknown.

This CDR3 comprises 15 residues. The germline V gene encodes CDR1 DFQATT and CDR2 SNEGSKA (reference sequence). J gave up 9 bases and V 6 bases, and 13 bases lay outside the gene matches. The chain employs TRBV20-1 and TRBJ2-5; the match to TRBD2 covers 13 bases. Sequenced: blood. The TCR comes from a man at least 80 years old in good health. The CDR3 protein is CSAHSGLAGEWAQYF. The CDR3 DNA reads TGCAGTGCACACTCTGGACTAGCGGGAGAATGGGCCCAGTACTTC.